Below are 12 T cell receptor beta chains sequenced from a single sample in a study of cytomegalovirus exposure and HLA in healthy donors. Primers included in the PCR were 60 Vbeta and 13 Jbeta primers. TCRdb keeps only in-frame clones here, not all; method: immunoSEQ multiplex PCR. The sample includes about 130,000 clones, more than 75% of them seen just once. Sequences were obtained from PBMCs. The receptors derive from a young man in good health and CMV-seronegative.

The rearrangement links TRBV2 to TRBJ2-4; a weak D match, TRBD2 (5 bases). Trimming cost V 5 bases and J 7 bases, with 9 bases left between them. The germline V gene encodes CDR1 SNHLY and CDR2 FYNNEI. The CDR3 runs to 12 residues. The CDR3 sequence: CASSQQRNIQYF. The CDR3 coding sequence is TGTGCCAGCAGTCAGCAGCGGAACATTCAGTACTTC.

The sample holds one count of this clone. The gene calls are TRBV27 and TRBJ2-1; D unclear. Trimming pared 6 bases from V and 2 bases from J, leaving 14 bases between. The CDR3 has 15 residues. CDR1 MNHEY and CDR2 SMNVEV come from the germline V gene (reference sequence). The CDR3 bases are TGTGCCAGCAGCGCCTTGCAGCGAACCTACAATGAGCAGTTCTTC. It translates to CASSALQRTYNEQFF.

The chain links TRBV11-2 to TRBJ1-1; the D is unclear. The CDR3 has 14 amino acids. Between the trimmed V and J ends, which lost 5 bases and 3 bases, there was a span of 13 bases. Germline V gene data show CDR1 as SGHAT and CDR2 as FQNNGV. The CDR3 region is CASSVGWRDTEAFF. The CDR3 DNA reads TGTGCCAGCAGCGTAGGCTGGAGGGACACTGAAGCTTTCTTT.

CDR3 DNA: TGTGCCAGCAGTGAGTCCGCAGGGGGCCTTCAGCCCCAGCATTTT. This sequence encodes CASSESAGGLQPQHF. This sequence joins TRBV6-4 and TRBJ1-5, with 8 nucleotides matching TRBD1. The CDR3 extends over 15 amino acids. Unmatched junction bases numbered 7, after V lost 3 bases and J lost 6 bases. Germline V gene data show CDR1 as MRHNA and CDR2 as SNTAGT.

This rearrangement joins TRBV6-1 to TRBJ2-3; D perhaps matches TRBD2 (5 bases). Germline values: CDR1 MNHNS, CDR2 SASEGT. There are 14 residues in the CDR3. V dropped 4 bases and J dropped 0 bases, with 8 bases sitting between them. As DNA, the CDR3 is TGTGCCAGCAGTGTGGGAGTAAGCACAGATACGCAGTATTTT. It translates to CASSVGVSTDTQYF.

The V gene is TRBV10-3, the J gene TRBJ2-1; 11 bases match TRBD2. The CDR3 is 15 residues long. Germline V CDR1 and CDR2: ENHRY, SYGVKD. V lost 8 bases, J lost 9 bases, and 12 bases stayed unmatched. The CDR3: CAIAGSGLAEGEQFF. The DNA for the CDR3 is TGTGCCATCGCCGGGTCGGGACTAGCGGAGGGTGAGCAGTTCTTC.

V gene TRBV6-5 combines with J gene TRBJ2-3; D call uncertain. Germline V gene sequence: CDR1 MNHEY, CDR2 SVGAGI. The CDR3 covers 14 residues. Trimming left V 0 bases short and J 4 bases short, with 8 bases between. The CDR3 sequence is CASSYSGRADTQYF. Written as DNA, the CDR3 is TGTGCCAGCAGTTACTCGGGCCGAGCAGATACGCAGTATTTT.

DNA of the CDR3: TGTGCCAGCAGCGCCCTAACAGGGGGCAAGGGCGGCTACACCTTC. It translates to CASSALTGGKGGYTF. The chain joins TRBV9 to TRBJ1-2; 9 nucleotides line up with TRBD1. This CDR3 comprises 15 residues. Germline V gene data show CDR1 as SGDLS and CDR2 as YYNGEE. V shed 3 bases and J 8 bases; nucleotides not matched to a gene: 11.

The rearrangement joins TRBV7-2 to TRBJ2-1; a possible D gene is TRBD2 (5 bases). Germline CDR1 reads SGHTA; CDR2 reads FQGNSA. This CDR3 region has 15 residues. Trimming left V 3 bases short and J 2 bases short, with 11 bases between. The CDR3: CASSLGDFPYNEQFF. CDR3 in DNA: TGTGCCAGCAGCTTGGGAGATTTCCCCTACAATGAGCAGTTCTTC.

The CDR3 DNA is TGTGCCAGCAGTAAAGGACTAGCCGATACCGGGGAGCTGTTTTTT. This codes for CASSKGLADTGELFF. The V gene is TRBV6-4, the J gene TRBJ2-2, with 8 nucleotides matching TRBD2. Per the germline V gene, CDR1 is MRHNA and CDR2 is SNTAGT. The CDR3 is 15 amino acids. V shed 5 bases and J 5 bases; nucleotides not matched to a gene: 7.

The chain employs TRBV6-6 and TRBJ1-1; D unclear. The ends were cut back, 3 bases at V and 7 bases at J, with 15 bases in the middle. The V gene's germline CDR1 is MNHNY and CDR2 SVGAGI (reference sequence). CDR3 length equals 14 residues. The CDR3 nucleotides are TGTGCCAGCAGTTATCAGGCAGCTATATTTGAAGCTTTCTTT. Residues: CASSYQAAIFEAFF.

The chain carries TRBV2 and TRBJ2-3; 10 nucleotides agree with TRBD2. Germline V lookup: CDR1 SNHLY, CDR2 FYNNEI. After removal of 8 bases from V and 2 bases from J, the junction contained 13 bases not matched to a gene. This CDR3 has 17 amino acids. The CDR3 region is CASRFLAGDAVTDTQYF. The CDR3 DNA follows: TGTGCCAGCCGCTTCCTAGCGGGAGACGCGGTCACAGATACGCAGTATTTT.